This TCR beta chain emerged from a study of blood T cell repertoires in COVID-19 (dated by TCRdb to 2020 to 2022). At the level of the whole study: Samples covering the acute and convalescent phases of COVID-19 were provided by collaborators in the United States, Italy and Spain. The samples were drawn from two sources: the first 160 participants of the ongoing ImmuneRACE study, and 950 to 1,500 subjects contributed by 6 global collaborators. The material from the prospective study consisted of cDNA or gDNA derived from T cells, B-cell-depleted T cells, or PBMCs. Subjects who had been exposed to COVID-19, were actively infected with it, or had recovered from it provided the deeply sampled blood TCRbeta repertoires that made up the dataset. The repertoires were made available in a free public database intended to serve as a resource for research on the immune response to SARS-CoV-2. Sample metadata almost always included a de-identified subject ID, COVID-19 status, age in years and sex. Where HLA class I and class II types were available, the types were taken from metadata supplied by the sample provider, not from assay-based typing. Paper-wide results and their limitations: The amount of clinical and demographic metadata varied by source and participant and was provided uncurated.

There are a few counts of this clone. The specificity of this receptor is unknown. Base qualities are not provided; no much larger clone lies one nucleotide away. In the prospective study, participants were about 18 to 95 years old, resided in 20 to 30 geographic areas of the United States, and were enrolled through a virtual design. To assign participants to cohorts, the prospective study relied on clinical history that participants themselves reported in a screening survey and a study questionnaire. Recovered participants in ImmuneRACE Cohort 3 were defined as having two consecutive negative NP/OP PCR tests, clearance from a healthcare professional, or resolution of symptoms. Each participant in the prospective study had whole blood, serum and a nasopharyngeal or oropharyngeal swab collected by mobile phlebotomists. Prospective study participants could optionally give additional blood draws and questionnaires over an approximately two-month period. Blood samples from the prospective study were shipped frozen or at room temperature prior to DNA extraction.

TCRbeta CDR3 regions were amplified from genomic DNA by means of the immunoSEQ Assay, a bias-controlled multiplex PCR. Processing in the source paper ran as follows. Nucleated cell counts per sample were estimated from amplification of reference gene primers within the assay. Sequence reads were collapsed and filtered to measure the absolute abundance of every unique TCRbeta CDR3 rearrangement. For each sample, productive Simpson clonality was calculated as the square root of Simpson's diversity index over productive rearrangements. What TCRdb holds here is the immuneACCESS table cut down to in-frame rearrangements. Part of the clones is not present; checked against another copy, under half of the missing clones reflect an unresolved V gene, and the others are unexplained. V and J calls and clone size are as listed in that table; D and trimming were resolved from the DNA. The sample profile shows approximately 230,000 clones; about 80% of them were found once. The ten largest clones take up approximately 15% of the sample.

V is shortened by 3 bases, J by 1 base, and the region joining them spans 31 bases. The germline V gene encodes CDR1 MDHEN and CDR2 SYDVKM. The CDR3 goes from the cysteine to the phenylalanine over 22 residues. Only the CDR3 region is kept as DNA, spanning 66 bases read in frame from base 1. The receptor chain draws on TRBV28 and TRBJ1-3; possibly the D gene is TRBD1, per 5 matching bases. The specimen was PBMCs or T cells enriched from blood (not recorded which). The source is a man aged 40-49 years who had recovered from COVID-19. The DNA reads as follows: TGTGCCAGCAGTTTTGATGGGTTGGGTGGGGCAGGCTCAGCCTTTTCTGGAAACACCATATATTTT. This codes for CASSFDGLGGAGSAFSGNTIYF.